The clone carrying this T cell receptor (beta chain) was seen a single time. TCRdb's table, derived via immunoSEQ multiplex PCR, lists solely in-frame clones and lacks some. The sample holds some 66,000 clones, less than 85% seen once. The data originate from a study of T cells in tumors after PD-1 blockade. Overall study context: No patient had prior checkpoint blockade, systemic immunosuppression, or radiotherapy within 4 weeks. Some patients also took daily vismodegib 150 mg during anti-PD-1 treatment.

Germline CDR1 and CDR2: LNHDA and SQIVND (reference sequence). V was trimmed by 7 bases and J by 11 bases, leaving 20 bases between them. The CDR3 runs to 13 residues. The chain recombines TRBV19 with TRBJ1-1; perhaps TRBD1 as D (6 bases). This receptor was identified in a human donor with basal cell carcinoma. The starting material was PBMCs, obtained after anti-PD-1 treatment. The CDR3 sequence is CASIPHDRPPAFF. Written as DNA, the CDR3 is TGTGCCAGTATCCCACACGACAGGCCCCCGGCTTTCTTT.